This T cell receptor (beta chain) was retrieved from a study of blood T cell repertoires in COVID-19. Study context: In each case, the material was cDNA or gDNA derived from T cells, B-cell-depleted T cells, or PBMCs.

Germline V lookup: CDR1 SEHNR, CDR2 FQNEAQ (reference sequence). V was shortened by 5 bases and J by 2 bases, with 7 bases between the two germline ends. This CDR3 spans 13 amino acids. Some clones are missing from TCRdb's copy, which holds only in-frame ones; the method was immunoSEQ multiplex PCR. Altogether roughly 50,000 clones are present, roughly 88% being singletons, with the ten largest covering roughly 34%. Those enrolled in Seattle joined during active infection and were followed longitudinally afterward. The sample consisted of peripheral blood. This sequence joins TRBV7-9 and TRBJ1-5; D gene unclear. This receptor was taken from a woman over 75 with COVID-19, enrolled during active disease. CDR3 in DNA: TGTGCCAGCAGCACAGAAGGCAATCAGCCCCAGCATTTT. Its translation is CASSTEGNQPQHF.